What follows are 22 T cell receptor beta chains derived from one specimen sequenced in a study of technical replicates of blood from a handful of donors. This table comes from immunoSEQ multiplex PCR, and its TCRdb copy is limited to in-frame clones, with some not included. The table includes about 79,000 clones, around 94% detected once. Material: T cells isolated from PBMCs. All receptors derive from a human donor in good health.

This clone was seen just once. This sequence joins TRBV29-1 and TRBJ2-6; possibly TRBD1 for D (7 bases). From germline, CDR1 is SQVTM and CDR2 ANQGSEA. This CDR3 contains 15 residues. V lost 8 bases to trimming and J lost 0 bases, with 14 bases between them. CDR3 residues: CSRWGDSSGANVLTF. The DNA of the CDR3 is TGCAGCCGTTGGGGGGACAGCTCTGGGGCCAACGTCCTGACTTTC.

The V gene is TRBV6-6, the J gene TRBJ2-7; D ambiguous. V shed 0 bases and J shed 1 base, with 13 bases lying between them. Germline V gene data show CDR1 as MNHNY and CDR2 as SVGAGI (reference sequence). There are 16 residues in the CDR3. CDR3 sequence: CASSYSFRSPSYEQYF. Written as DNA, the CDR3 is TGTGCCAGCAGTTACTCATTTCGGAGCCCGTCCTACGAGCAGTACTTC.

The chain is built from TRBV6-1 and TRBJ2-1, with 10 bases identical to TRBD1. Germline assignment: CDR1 MNHNS and CDR2 SASEGT. The CDR3 is made up of 15 amino acids. Trimming cost V 5 bases and J 6 bases; bases outside gene matches: 7. CDR3 loop: CASSSPGQGLNEQFF. In DNA, the CDR3 is TGTGCCAGCAGTTCACCGGGACAGGGGCTCAATGAGCAGTTCTTC.

The CDR3 DNA is TGTGCCAGCAGTGAATCGATAGCACACACTGAAGCTTTCTTT. Amino acid sequence: CASSESIAHTEAFF. V usage is TRBV6-5 and J usage is TRBJ1-1; D not resolved. The V end lost 5 bases, the J end lost 3 bases, and 13 bases lay between the germline ends. The length of the CDR3 is 14 residues. Germline loops: CDR1 MNHEY, CDR2 SVGAGI.

V gene TRBV19 combines with J gene TRBJ2-7; no clear D. The germline gives CDR1 LNHDA, CDR2 SQIVND (reference sequence). V was clipped by 3 bases and J by 0 bases, with 12 bases between them. The length of the CDR3 is 15 residues. The CDR3 region has the DNA TGTGCCAGTAGTATTTATGCAGGAAGCTCCTACGAGCAGTACTTC. Translating it yields CASSIYAGSSYEQYF.

The rearrangement joins TRBV5-1 to TRBJ2-5; a possible D gene is TRBD2 (6 bases). The germline V gene has CDR1 SGHRS and CDR2 YFSETQ. The CDR3 runs 15 residues. Between the trimmed V and J ends, which lost 0 bases and 2 bases, there was a span of 11 bases. Here the CDR3 DNA reads TGCGCCAGCAGCTTGGGGATTAGCGGACAAGAGACCCAGTACTTC. It codes for CASSLGISGQETQYF.

The gene calls are TRBV19 and TRBJ2-7, with TRBD2 matching 11 bases. CDR1 is LNHDA, CDR2 SQIVND, per germline (reference sequence). The CDR3 is made up of 15 amino acids. The ends lost 3 bases at V and 2 bases at J; junction bases unmatched: 3. The CDR3 region has the DNA TGTGCCAGTAGTATGGGTAGCGGGGGGGCCTACGAGCAGTACTTC. This gives the protein CASSMGSGGAYEQYF. Together with reference TRBV19 and TRBJ2-7, the CDR3 gives the full variable domain: DGGITQSPKYLFRKEGQNVTLSCEQNLNHDAMYWYRQDPGQGLRLIYYSQIVNDFQKGDIAEGYSVSREKKESFPLTVTSAQKNPTAFYLCASSMGSGGAYEQYFGPGTRLTVT.

In this sample, this clone turned up once. The rearrangement joins TRBV29-1 to TRBJ1-2; perhaps TRBD1 as D (5 bases). Germline CDR1 SQVTM, CDR2 ANQGSEA. The length of the CDR3 is 13 residues. V was shortened by 3 bases and J by 0 bases, with 8 bases between the two germline ends. CDR3 protein: CSVETDSNYGYTF. The CDR3 nucleotides are TGCAGCGTTGAGACAGATTCTAACTATGGCTACACCTTC.

The chain employs TRBV27 and TRBJ1-4; TRBD1 aligns across 9 bases. Per germline, CDR1 MNHEY and CDR2 SMNVEV (reference sequence). The CDR3 runs 15 residues. The V segment lost 5 bases and the J segment 7 bases; nucleotides outside the gene matches: 8. The CDR3 coding sequence is TGTGCCAGCAGTCGCCCGGGGACAGGGCGTGAAAAACTGTTTTTT. Translation gives CASSRPGTGREKLFF.

V and J are TRBV2 and TRBJ1-3; D is uncertain. Between the trimmed V and J ends, which lost 1 base and 0 bases, there was a span of 7 bases. The germline CDR1 and CDR2 sequences are SNHLY and FYNNEI. There are 15 residues in the CDR3. Written as DNA, the CDR3 is TGTGCCAGCAGTGAAGACAGCTACTCTGGAAACACCATATATTTT. Its protein is CASSEDSYSGNTIYF.

J is TRBJ2-1 and V is TRBV2; TRBD1 might be the D (6 bases). The germline V gene encodes CDR1 SNHLY and CDR2 FYNNEI. The CDR3 spans 17 residues. V lost 8 bases, J lost 6 bases, and 26 bases lay in between. CDR3 DNA: TGTGCCAGCCCTGGGCCAGGGGTTCCCCGTAGTCTCAATGAGCAGTTCTTC. This encodes CASPGPGVPRSLNEQFF.

This chain's CDR3 is CASSSGTGLRAKNIQYF. The CDR3 DNA follows: TGTGCCAGCAGTTCCGGGACAGGGTTAAGGGCCAAAAACATTCAGTACTTC. The gene calls are TRBV27 and TRBJ2-4, with TRBD1 matching over 9 bases. This CDR3 has 17 residues. Trimming cost V 4 bases and J 1 base; bases outside gene matches: 8. Germline V CDR1 and CDR2: MNHEY, SMNVEV (reference sequence).

The chain recombines TRBV19 with TRBJ2-1; possible D gene TRBD1, 5 bases. V was cut by 5 bases and J by 4 bases, with 9 bases left in between. CDR3 length: 13 amino acids. Per germline, CDR1 LNHDA and CDR2 SQIVND (reference sequence). The DNA of the CDR3 is TGTGCCAGTAGTTCTAGACAGTACAATGAGCAGTTCTTC. Its protein product is CASSSRQYNEQFF.

CDR3 sequence (DNA): TGTGCCAGCAGCATACAGGGGGCAAGGCAGCCCCAGCATTTT. Translation gives CASSIQGARQPQHF. This chain joins TRBV2 and TRBJ1-5; 9 positions match TRBD1. This CDR3 comprises 14 residues. Germline CDR1 is SNHLY and CDR2 is FYNNEI. J was trimmed by 7 bases and V by 6 bases; bases with no gene match: 7.

The chain employs TRBV30 and TRBJ2-1; 8 bases are shared with TRBD1. Germline-derived CDR1 and CDR2 are GTSNPN and SVGIG (reference sequence). The V and J ends lost 1 base and 7 bases, in that order; junction bases with no gene match: 12. This CDR3 is built from 16 residues. This CDR3 is CAWSGLGQVNLNEQFF. CDR3 in DNA: TGTGCCTGGAGTGGCCTGGGACAGGTGAATTTAAATGAGCAGTTCTTC.

The rearrangement joins TRBV5-1 to TRBJ2-3; D not resolved. The CDR3 runs to 14 residues. V lost 4 bases and J lost 3, with 12 bases in between. Per germline, CDR1 SGHRS and CDR2 YFSETQ. The CDR3 DNA is TGCGCCAGCAGCCCTGGAGCTACGACAGATACGCAGTATTTT. Encoded protein: CASSPGATTDTQYF.

J is TRBJ1-2 and V is TRBV7-9, with 7 nucleotides matching TRBD1. With V trimmed by 5 bases and J by 2 bases, 8 bases remained unmatched. CDR1 and CDR2 (germline): SEHNR, FQNEAQ (reference sequence). This CDR3 has 15 amino acids. In DNA form, the CDR3 reads TGTGCCAGCAGCCATGCTAAGACAGGGAACTATGGCTACACCTTC. Translating it yields CASSHAKTGNYGYTF. The full variable domain, in which reference TRBV7-9 and TRBJ1-2 provide the parts outside the CDR3, is DTGVSQNPRHKITKRGQNVTFRCDPISEHNRLYWYRQTLGQGPEFLTYFQNEAQLEKSRLLSDRFSAERPKGSFSTLEIQRTEQGDSAMYLCASSHAKTGNYGYTFGSGTRLTVV.

The chain is built from TRBV5-1 and TRBJ2-3; 9 bases line up with TRBD1. With 5 bases clipped from V and 2 bases from J, the junction kept 9 bases outside the gene matches. This CDR3 region has 16 residues. Germline loops: CDR1 SGHRS, CDR2 YFSETQ. CDR3 DNA: TGCGCCAGCAGTCCGACAGGGGGGGGCCCCACAGATACGCAGTATTTT. This encodes CASSPTGGGPTDTQYF.

This clone was seen once. V is TRBV14 and J is TRBJ1-2; 7 bases map to TRBD1. J gave up 3 bases and V 1 base, and 2 bases lay outside the gene matches. The CDR3 covers 14 residues. From germline, CDR1 is SGHDN and CDR2 FVKESK. The CDR3 region is CASSQGDSYYGYTF. The CDR3 DNA sequence: TGTGCCAGCAGCCAAGGGGACAGCTACTATGGCTACACCTTC.

The chain has TRBV7-9 and TRBJ2-5, with D tentatively TRBD1 (5 bases). CDR3 length equals 15 residues. Looked up from germline, CDR1 is SEHNR and CDR2 is FQNEAQ (reference sequence). Trimming cost V 6 bases and J 0 bases, with 14 bases left between them. As DNA, the CDR3 is TGTGCCAGCAGGAAACCAGGGTCGGACCAAGAGACCCAGTACTTC. Its translation is CASRKPGSDQETQYF.

This sequence joins TRBV14 and TRBJ1-1; tentative D call: TRBD1 (5 bases). Per germline, CDR1 SGHDN and CDR2 FVKESK. V lost 4 bases, J lost 1 base, and 7 bases lay in between. The CDR3 has 13 amino acids. CDR3 amino acids: CASSLQENTEAFF. The CDR3 nucleotides read TGTGCCAGCAGCCTACAGGAGAACACTGAAGCTTTCTTT. Full variable domain (outside the CDR3, taken from reference TRBV14 and TRBJ1-1): EAGVTQFPSHSVIEKGQTVTLRCDPISGHDNLYWYRRVMGKEIKFLLHFVKESKQDESGMPNNRFLAERTGGTYSTLKVQPAELEDSGVYFCASSLQENTEAFFGQGTRLTVV.

The chain employs TRBV4-1 and TRBJ1-4; D ambiguous. Germline V lookup: CDR1 MGHRA, CDR2 YSYEKL. Trimming pared 1 base from V and 8 bases from J, leaving 14 bases between. The CDR3 covers 15 residues. The CDR3 DNA reads as TGCGCCAGCAGCCAAGTAGGAAAGGGCGGGGAAAAACTGTTTTTT. It translates to CASSQVGKGGEKLFF.